The entry below describes one TCR beta chain. These data belong to a study of blood T cell repertoires in COVID-19. About the study: The samples span acute and convalescent COVID-19 from the United States, Italy and Spain.

This CDR3 contains 15 residues. Germline values: CDR1 MNHNS, CDR2 SASEGT. The V gene lost 0 bases and the J gene lost 0 bases, with 9 bases spanning the gap. Authors' analysis steps: Reference gene primer amplification in the assay estimated nucleated cell counts. Assay used: immunoSEQ multiplex PCR; TCRdb lists only in-frame clones, some missing. The DNA was the basis for D and trimming; V, J and clone size are from that table. Among a few hundred thousand clones listed, more than 70% were seen once. The clonotype originates from a woman aged 55-69 years with COVID-19, enrolled during active disease. The chain combines TRBV6-1 with TRBJ2-7, with D possibly matching TRBD2 (6 bases). Sequenced input: peripheral blood. As DNA, the CDR3 is TGTGCCAGCAGTGAAGCGCGGGGACTCTCCTACGAGCAGTACTTC. Residues: CASSEARGLSYEQYF.